Shown below are 23 T cell receptor beta chains from a single sample sequenced in a study of glioma-infiltrating T cells. Using RNA template, CDR3s of TCR alpha and beta were amplified with iRepertoire arm-PCR. TCRdb reprocessed the multiplex PCR reads via MiXCR and lists one record per CDR3 protein. The sample shows 160,000 or so distinct CDR3 sequences, roughly two fifths of them seen only once. The specimen sequenced was glioma tissue, nonneoplastic brain tissue, or PBMCs (not recorded which). All receptors come from a human donor with low-grade glioma or glioblastoma, undergoing nonglioma brain surgery, or in good health (not recorded which).

The chain recombines TRBV5-4 with TRBJ2-5; D ambiguous. Trimming stripped 5 bases from V and 1 base from J, with 9 bases between. Germline-derived CDR1 and CDR2 are SGHNT and YYREEE (reference sequence). This CDR3 spans 13 amino acids. The CDR3 DNA reads TGTGCCAGCAGGAGCGAGCTCCAAGAGACCCAGTACTTC. Amino acid sequence: CASRSELQETQYF.

This clonotype has just a few counts. This chain joins TRBV24-1 and TRBJ1-1, with 7 bases matching TRBD1. The germline CDR1 and CDR2 sequences are KGHDR and SFDVKD. The CDR3 is 13 residues long. The CDR3 spells CAPRGPRHTEAFF. The CDR3 DNA follows: TGTGCGCCGAGGGGGCCGAGGCACACTGAAGCTTTCTTT.

This clonotype was seen many times. V usage is TRBV3-1 and J usage is TRBJ1-1, with D unclear. CDR3 length equals 11 residues. Germline lookup yields CDR1 LGHDT and CDR2 YNNKEL (reference sequence). Trimming cost V 4 bases and J 11 bases, with 11 bases left between them. The CDR3 sequence is CASSLGQQAFF. The CDR3 bases are TGTGCCAGCAGCCTCGGGCAGCAGGCTTTCTTT.

The chain combines TRBV29-1 with TRBJ2-2; 7 bases agree with TRBD2. This CDR3 has 13 residues. Germline assignment: CDR1 SQVTM and CDR2 ANQGSEA. V was pared by 7 bases and J by 4 bases, with 6 bases of the junction left unmatched. For the CDR3, the DNA is TGCAGCGGGCGGGAGCTTAGCACCGGGGAGCTGTTTTTT. Translated: CSGRELSTGELFF.

In its sample, this clonotype was seen many times. The V call is TRBV20-1, the J call TRBJ2-1; D may correspond to TRBD1 or TRBD2 (5 bases each). Trimming removed 6 bases from V and 5 bases from J, with 20 bases in between. The CDR3 has 15 amino acids. CDR1 and CDR2 from the germline V gene are DFQATT and SNEGSKA (reference sequence). The CDR3 here is CSASWDAPGDNEQFF. The DNA for the CDR3 is TGCAGTGCAAGTTGGGACGCACCCGGGGACAATGAGCAGTTCTTC.

With respect to this clonotype: This clone may be a read error of a much larger clone one base away. This chain connects TRBV28 to TRBJ2-7; 10 nucleotides line up with TRBD2. The V gene's germline CDR1 is MDHEN and CDR2 SYDVKM. This CDR3 spans 14 amino acids. In DNA form, the CDR3 reads TGTGCGAGTCGGTTAGCGGGAGGTACCTACGAGCAGTACTTC. Translated: CASRLAGGTYEQYF.

The chain is built from TRBV27 and TRBJ2-3; D might be TRBD2 (6 bases). This CDR3 comprises 14 residues. From germline, CDR1 is MNHEY and CDR2 SMNVEV (reference sequence). The V end lost 1 base, the J end lost 9 bases, and 14 bases lay between the germline ends. The CDR3 here is CASSLYQGGGTQYF. The DNA for the CDR3 is TGTGCCAGCAGTTTATACCAGGGAGGTGGGACGCAGTATTTT.

This clonotype was picked up many times. The V call is TRBV6-1, the J call TRBJ2-7, with D hard to call. The germline V gene has CDR1 MNHNS and CDR2 SASEGT. This CDR3 region has 14 residues. The V and J ends lost 5 bases and 2 bases respectively, with 13 bases between them. The CDR3 spells CASSKDGFPYEQYF. The CDR3 bases are TGTGCCAGCAGTAAGGACGGATTTCCCTACGAGCAGTACTTC.

This clonotype has at least ten counts. The chain carries TRBV4-2 and TRBJ2-3; D gene unclear. CDR1 is LGHNA, CDR2 YNFKEQ, per germline. V lost 1 base and J lost 2, with 10 bases in between. The CDR3 length is 15 residues. The CDR3 DNA is TGTGCCAGCAGCCAAGTCGAGGCATCCACAGATACGCAGTATTTT. Translated, it gives CASSQVEASTDTQYF.

The V call is TRBV5-1, the J call TRBJ2-1; a possible D gene is TRBD2 (6 bases). Trimming left V 1 base short and J 9 bases short, with 11 bases between. Germline V CDR1 and CDR2: SGHRS, YFSETQ. This CDR3 has 13 amino acids. The DNA of the CDR3 is TGCGCCAGCAGCTTGTCGGGAGAGGGTGAGCAGTTCTTC. It specifies CASSLSGEGEQFF.

The V call is TRBV18, the J call TRBJ2-6; D is uncertain. This CDR3 has 13 amino acids. Per germline, CDR1 KGHSH and CDR2 LQKENI. V lost 5 bases and J lost 4, with 6 bases in between. This CDR3 is CASSTGGANVLTF. The CDR3 DNA is TGTGCCAGCTCAACCGGAGGGGCCAACGTCCTGACTTTC.

The chain uses TRBV20-1 and TRBJ2-1, with D maybe TRBD2 (6 bases). Looked up from germline, CDR1 is DFQATT and CDR2 is SNEGSKA (reference sequence). Trimming cost V 0 bases and J 0 bases, with 12 bases left between them. This CDR3 comprises 16 residues. CDR3: CSARDPDGSSYNEQFF. In nucleotides, the CDR3 is TGCAGTGCTAGAGATCCCGACGGGAGCTCCTACAATGAGCAGTTCTTC.

Worth noting for this clonotype: One end of the junction fails to match germline, which may point to a read error. The V call is TRBV28, the J call TRBJ1-6; 8 bases match TRBD1. This CDR3 spans 16 amino acids. Germline V gives CDR1 MDHEN, CDR2 SYDVKM. CDR3: CDSSLFGQGNNSPLHF. In DNA form, the CDR3 reads TGTGACAGCAGTTTATTCGGACAGGGAAATAATTCACCCCTCCACTTT.

For this clonotype: A much larger clone differs by one base, so this may be a read error. This sequence joins TRBV6-6 and TRBJ2-5; D remains unclear. Germline-derived CDR1 and CDR2 are MNHNY and SVGAGI (reference sequence). The CDR3 contains 12 residues. The CDR3, as DNA: TGTGCCAGCAGTTTAAGGGCCGAGAACCAGTACTTC. Translation gives CASSLRAENQYF.

A word on this clonotype: The germline gene is not matched at one end of the junction; a read error may be the cause. This chain joins TRBV7-9 and TRBJ2-1; no reliable D call. This CDR3 is 11 amino acids long. CDR1 is SEHNR, CDR2 FQNEAQ, per germline (reference sequence). CDR3 loop: CASGVGNEKFF. The CDR3 nucleotides read TGTGCCAGCGGGGTTGGCAATGAGAAGTTCTTC.

This clonotype has just a few counts. This chain joins TRBV11-2 and TRBJ2-7, with 9 bases lining up with TRBD1. The CDR3 runs to 15 residues. V shed 5 bases and J 4 bases; nucleotides not matched to a gene: 9. CDR1 SGHAT and CDR2 FQNNGV come from the germline V gene. The CDR3 DNA reads TGTGCCAGCAGCCATAACAGGGGGCTGGGTTACGAGCAGTACTTC. Encoded protein: CASSHNRGLGYEQYF.

Remarks on this clonotype: The CDR3 ends on some other residue instead of the conserved phenylalanine or tryptophan, so this is likely a read error. This sequence joins TRBV3-1 and TRBJ2-5; the D gene is possibly TRBD2 (6 bases). The CDR3 is 15 residues long. Germline loops: CDR1 LGHDT, CDR2 YNNKEL (reference sequence). Between the trimmed V and J ends, which lost 0 bases and 3 bases, there was a span of 11 bases. The CDR3 spells CASSQEYSGKETQYL. CDR3 DNA sequence: TGTGCCAGCAGCCAAGAATATAGCGGAAAAGAGACCCAGTACTTA.

Remarks on this clonotype: Since no conserved phenylalanine or tryptophan closes the CDR3, a read error is the likely cause. This chain connects TRBV28 to TRBJ1-1; tentative D call: TRBD1 (5 bases). This CDR3 is 14 amino acids long. The V and J ends lost 3 bases and 2 bases respectively, with 10 bases between them. Germline lookup yields CDR1 MDHEN and CDR2 SYDVKM. The CDR3 reads CASSFDQGNTEAFL. The CDR3 DNA reads TGTGCCAGCAGTTTTGATCAGGGAAACACTGAAGCTTTCCTT.

In regard to this clonotype: A much larger clone differs by one base, so this may be a read error. DNA for the CDR3: TGTGCCAGCAGTCATGTAACACGGTACAATCAGCCCCAGCATTTT. This codes for CASSHVTRYNQPQHF. The V and J genes are TRBV28 and TRBJ1-5; no clear D. V was cut by 5 bases and J by 3 bases, with 14 bases left in between. In germline, CDR1 is MDHEN, CDR2 SYDVKM. The CDR3 has 15 amino acids.

The V and J genes are TRBV12-3 or TRBV12-4 and TRBJ2-1, with TRBD2 matching 7 bases. This CDR3 has 16 amino acids. V was pared by 6 bases and J by 9 bases, with 17 bases of the junction left unmatched. DNA of the CDR3: TGTGCCAGCAGCCCCCTGGGGGAGGGAAGTACTGGTGAGCAGTTCTTC. Translated: CASSPLGEGSTGEQFF.

With regard to this clonotype: The junction does not match germline at one end; this may be a read error. The rearrangement joins TRBV20-1 to TRBJ1-1; no definite D call. CDR3 length equals 14 residues. The germline CDR1 and CDR2 sequences are DFQATT and SNEGSKA (reference sequence). The CDR3 DNA sequence: TGCAGTGATAGAGACCCCGCCTACTCCACTGAAGCTTTCTTT. It translates to CSDRDPAYSTEAFF.

This clonotype was detected ten times or more. This sequence joins TRBV2 and TRBJ2-5; D possibly corresponds to TRBD1 (6 bases). The germline V and J ends were trimmed by 0 bases and 7 bases, with 15 bases remaining between them. CDR1 SNHLY and CDR2 FYNNEI come from the germline V gene. This CDR3 has 15 amino acids. CDR3 protein: CASSEALRQERTQYF. CDR3 nucleotides: TGTGCCAGCAGTGAAGCGCTTCGACAGGAGAGGACCCAGTACTTC. Drawing the rest from reference TRBV2 and TRBJ2-5, the complete variable domain is EPEVTQTPSHQVTQMGQEVILRCVPISNHLYFYWYRQILGQKVEFLVSFYNNEISEKSEIFDDQFSVERPDGSNFTLKIRSTKLEDSAMYFCASSEALRQERTQYFGPGTRLLVL.

This clonotype occurred a few times. The chain has TRBV19 and TRBJ2-3; 8 bases map to TRBD2. Germline CDR1 reads LNHDA; CDR2 reads SQIVND (reference sequence). CDR3 size: 14 residues. With 9 bases clipped from V and 5 bases from J, the junction kept 10 bases outside the gene matches. The CDR3 bases are TGTGCCAGCGATACTAGCGGCAGGGGAGATACGCAGTATTTT. This translates into CASDTSGRGDTQYF.